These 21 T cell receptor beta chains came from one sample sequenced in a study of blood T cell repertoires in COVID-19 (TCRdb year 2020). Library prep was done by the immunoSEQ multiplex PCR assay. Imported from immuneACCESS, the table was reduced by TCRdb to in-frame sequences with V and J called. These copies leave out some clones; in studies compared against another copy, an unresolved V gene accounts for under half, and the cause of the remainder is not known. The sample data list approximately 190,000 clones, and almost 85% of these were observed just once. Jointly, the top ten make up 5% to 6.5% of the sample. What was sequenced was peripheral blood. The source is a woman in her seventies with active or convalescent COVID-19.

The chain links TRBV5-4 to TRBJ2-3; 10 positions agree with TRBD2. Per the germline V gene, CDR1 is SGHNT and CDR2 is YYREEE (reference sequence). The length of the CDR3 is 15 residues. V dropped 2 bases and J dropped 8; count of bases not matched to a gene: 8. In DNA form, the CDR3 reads TGTGCCAGCAGCTTCCCGGGACTAGCGAGAGGTACGCAGTATTTT. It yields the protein CASSFPGLARGTQYF. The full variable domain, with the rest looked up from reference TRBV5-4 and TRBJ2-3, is ETGVTQSPTHLIKTRGQQVTLRCSSQSGHNTVSWYQQALGQGPQFIFQYYREEENGRGNFPPRFSGLQFPNYSSELNVNALELDDSALYLCASSFPGLARGTQYFGPGTRLTVL.

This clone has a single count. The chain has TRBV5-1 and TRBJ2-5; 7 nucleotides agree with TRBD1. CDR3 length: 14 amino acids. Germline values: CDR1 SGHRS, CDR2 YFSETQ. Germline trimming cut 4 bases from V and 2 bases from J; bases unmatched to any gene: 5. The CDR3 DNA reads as TGCGCCAGCAGCCGAGGGACAGCTCAAGAGACCCAGTACTTC. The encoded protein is CASSRGTAQETQYF.

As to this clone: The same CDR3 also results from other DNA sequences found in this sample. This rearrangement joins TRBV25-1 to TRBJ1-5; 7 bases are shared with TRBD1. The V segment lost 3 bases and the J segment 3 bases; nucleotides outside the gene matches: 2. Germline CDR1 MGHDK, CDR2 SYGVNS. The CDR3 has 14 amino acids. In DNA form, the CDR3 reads TGTGCCAGCAGTGAGACAGGGTACAATCAGCCCCAGCATTTT. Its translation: CASSETGYNQPQHF.

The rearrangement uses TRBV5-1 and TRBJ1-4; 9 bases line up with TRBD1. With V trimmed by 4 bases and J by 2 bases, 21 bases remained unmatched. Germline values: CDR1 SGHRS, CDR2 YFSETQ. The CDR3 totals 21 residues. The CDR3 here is CASSPPLGTGGTTGTNEKLFF. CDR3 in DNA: TGCGCCAGCAGCCCCCCGCTAGGAACAGGGGGCACCACGGGCACTAATGAAAAACTGTTTTTT. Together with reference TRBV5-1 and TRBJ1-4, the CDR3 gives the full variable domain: KAGVTQTPRYLIKTRGQQVTLSCSPISGHRSVSWYQQTPGQGLQFLFEYFSETQRNKGNFPGRFSGRQFSNSRSEMNVSTLELGDSALYLCASSPPLGTGGTTGTNEKLFFGSGTQLSVL.

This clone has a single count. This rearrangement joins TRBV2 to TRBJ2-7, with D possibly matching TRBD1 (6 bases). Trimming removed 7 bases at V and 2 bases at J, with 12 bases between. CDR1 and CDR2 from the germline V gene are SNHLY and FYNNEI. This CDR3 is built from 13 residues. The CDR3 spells CASTKTGPYEQYF. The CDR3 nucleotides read TGTGCCAGCACCAAGACAGGTCCCTACGAGCAGTACTTC.

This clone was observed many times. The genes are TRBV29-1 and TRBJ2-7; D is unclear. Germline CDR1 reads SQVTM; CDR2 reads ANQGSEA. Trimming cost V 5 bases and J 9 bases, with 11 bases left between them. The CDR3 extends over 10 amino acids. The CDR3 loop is CSVLVRRQYF. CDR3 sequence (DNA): TGCAGCGTTCTGGTTAGGAGGCAGTACTTC.

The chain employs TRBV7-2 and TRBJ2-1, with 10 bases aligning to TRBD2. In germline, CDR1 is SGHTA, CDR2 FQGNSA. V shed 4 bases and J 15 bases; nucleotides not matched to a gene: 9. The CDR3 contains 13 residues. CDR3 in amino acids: CASSSGLLAGRFF. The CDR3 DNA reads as TGTGCCAGCAGCTCCGGTTTACTAGCGGGAAGGTTCTTC.

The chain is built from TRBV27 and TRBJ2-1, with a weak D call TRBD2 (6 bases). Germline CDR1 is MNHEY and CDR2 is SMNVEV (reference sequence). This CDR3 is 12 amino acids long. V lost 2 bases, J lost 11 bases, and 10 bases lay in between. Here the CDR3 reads CASSLNSGKQFF. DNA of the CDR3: TGTGCCAGCAGTTTAAATAGCGGAAAGCAGTTCTTC.

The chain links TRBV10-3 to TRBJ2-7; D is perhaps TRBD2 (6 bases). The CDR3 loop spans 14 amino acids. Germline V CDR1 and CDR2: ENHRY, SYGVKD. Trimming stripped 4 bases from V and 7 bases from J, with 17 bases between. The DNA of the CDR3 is TGTGCCATCAGTGCCGGAGTGGCGGAGGGAGAGCAGTACTTC. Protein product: CAISAGVAEGEQYF.

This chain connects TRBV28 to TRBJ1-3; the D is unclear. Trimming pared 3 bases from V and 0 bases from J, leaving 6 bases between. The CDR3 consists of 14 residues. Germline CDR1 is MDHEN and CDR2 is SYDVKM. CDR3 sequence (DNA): TGTGCCAGCAGTTTTGTGTACTCTGGAAACACCATATATTTT. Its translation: CASSFVYSGNTIYF.

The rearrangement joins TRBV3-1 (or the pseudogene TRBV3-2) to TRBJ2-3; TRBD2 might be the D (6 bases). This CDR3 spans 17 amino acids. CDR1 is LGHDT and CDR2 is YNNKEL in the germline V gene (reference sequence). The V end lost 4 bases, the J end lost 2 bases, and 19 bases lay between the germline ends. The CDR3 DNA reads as TGTGCCAGCAGCCCGGGACTCTATTCTCTGCTCACAGATACGCAGTATTTT. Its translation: CASSPGLYSLLTDTQYF.

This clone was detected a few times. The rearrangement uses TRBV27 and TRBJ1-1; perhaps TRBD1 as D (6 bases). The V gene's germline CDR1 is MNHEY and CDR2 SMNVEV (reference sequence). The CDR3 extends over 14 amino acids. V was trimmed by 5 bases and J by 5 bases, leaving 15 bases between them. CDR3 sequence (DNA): TGTGCCAGCAGTGGCAGGGAGAGGGGGACTGAAGCTTTCTTT. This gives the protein CASSGRERGTEAFF.

Here the CDR3 DNA reads TGCGCCAGCAGTTCCTGGACTAGCGGGGACAAAACCTACAATGAGCAGTTCTTC. This encodes CASSSWTSGDKTYNEQFF. The V and J genes are TRBV10-1 and TRBJ2-1, with 12 bases fitting TRBD2. Per the germline V gene, CDR1 is WNHNN and CDR2 is SYGVQD (reference sequence). Trimming removed 5 bases from V and 2 bases from J; junction bases left unmatched: 10. This CDR3 is 18 amino acids long.

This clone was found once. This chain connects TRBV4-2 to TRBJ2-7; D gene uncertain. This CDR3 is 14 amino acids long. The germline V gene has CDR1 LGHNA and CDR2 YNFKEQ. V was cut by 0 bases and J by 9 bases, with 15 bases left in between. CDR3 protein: CASSQEGSFLGQYF. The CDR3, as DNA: TGTGCCAGCAGCCAAGAAGGTAGTTTCCTAGGGCAGTACTTC.

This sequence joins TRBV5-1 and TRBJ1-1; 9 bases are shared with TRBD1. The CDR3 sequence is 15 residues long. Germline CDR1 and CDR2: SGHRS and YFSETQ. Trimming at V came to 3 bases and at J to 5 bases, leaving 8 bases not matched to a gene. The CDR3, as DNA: TGCGCCAGCAGCTCGGGACAGGGTCGGGGGACTGAAGCTTTCTTT. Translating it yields CASSSGQGRGTEAFF.

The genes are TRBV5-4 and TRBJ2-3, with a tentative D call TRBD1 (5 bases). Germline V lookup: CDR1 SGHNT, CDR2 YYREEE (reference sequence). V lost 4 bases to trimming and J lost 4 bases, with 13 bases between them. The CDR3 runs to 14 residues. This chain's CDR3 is CASSVQVVPDTQYF. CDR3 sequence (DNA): TGTGCCAGCAGCGTACAGGTGGTGCCAGATACGCAGTATTTT.

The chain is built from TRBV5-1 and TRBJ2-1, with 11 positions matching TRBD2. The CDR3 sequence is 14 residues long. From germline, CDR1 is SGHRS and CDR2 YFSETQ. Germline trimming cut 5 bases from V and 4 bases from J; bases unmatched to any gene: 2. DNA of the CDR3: TGCGCCAGCAGGACTAGCGGGGCTTACAATGAGCAGTTCTTC. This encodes CASRTSGAYNEQFF.

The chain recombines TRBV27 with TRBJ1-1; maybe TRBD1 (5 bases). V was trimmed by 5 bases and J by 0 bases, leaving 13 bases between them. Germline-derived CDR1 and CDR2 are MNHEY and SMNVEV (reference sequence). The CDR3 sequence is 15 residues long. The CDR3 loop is CASSPSGVMNTEAFF. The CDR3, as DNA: TGTGCCAGCAGTCCCTCGGGGGTGATGAACACTGAAGCTTTCTTT.

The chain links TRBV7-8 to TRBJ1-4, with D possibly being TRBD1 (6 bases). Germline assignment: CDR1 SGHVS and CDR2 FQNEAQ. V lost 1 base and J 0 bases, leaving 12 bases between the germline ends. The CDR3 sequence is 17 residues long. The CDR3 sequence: CASSLGLGASTNEKLFF. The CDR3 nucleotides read TGTGCCAGCAGCTTAGGATTGGGGGCTTCAACTAATGAAAAACTGTTTTTT.

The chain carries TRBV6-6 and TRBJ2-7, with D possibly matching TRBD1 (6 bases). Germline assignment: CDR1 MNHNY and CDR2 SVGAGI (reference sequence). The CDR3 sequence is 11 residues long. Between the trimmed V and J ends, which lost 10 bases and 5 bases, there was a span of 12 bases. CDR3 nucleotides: TGTGCCAACAGCCGGACAGACGAGCAGTACTTC. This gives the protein CANSRTDEQYF.

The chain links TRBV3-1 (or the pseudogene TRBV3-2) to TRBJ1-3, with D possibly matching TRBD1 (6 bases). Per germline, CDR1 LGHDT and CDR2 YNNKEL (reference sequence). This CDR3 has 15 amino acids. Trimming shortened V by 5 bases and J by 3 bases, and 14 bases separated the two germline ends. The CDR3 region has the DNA TGTGCCAGCAGCTTACAGGGAGGGGGTGGAAACACCATATATTTT. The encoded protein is CASSLQGGGGNTIYF.